This T cell receptor (beta chain) was retrieved from a study of T cell responses to AZD1222 COVID-19 vaccine. Findings and limits, study-wide: Once two AZD1222 doses were given, Spike-specific TCR breadth and depth went up. It should be noted that donors were predominantly white British and more often female, and clonal diversity was possibly underestimated.

This clone is a singleton in its sample. Its antigen is currently unknown. The data were produced by immunoSEQ multiplex PCR, yet TCRdb's version contains in-frame clones alone and is incomplete. In the table there are about 100,000 clones, 80% to 90% of which are singletons. Second-dose recipients at about 4 or about 12 weeks were treated as one pooled group. Trimming removed 0 bases from V and 7 bases from J, with 5 bases in between. The CDR3 spans 12 residues. Germline-derived CDR1 and CDR2 are SGHNT and YYREEE (reference sequence). The clonotype originates from an adult who received the AZD1222 COVID-19 vaccine. The V call is TRBV5-4, the J call TRBJ2-1, with D hard to call. The input for sequencing was peripheral blood, taken 28 days after the second AZD1222 dose. CDR3 nucleotides: TGTGCCAGCAGCTTGGGGAAAAATGAGCAGTTCTTC. As protein: CASSLGKNEQFF.